The 21 T cell receptor beta chains below come from one sample, sequenced in a study of cytomegalovirus exposure and HLA in healthy donors. PCR used 60 Vbeta primers and 13 Jbeta primers. Here immunoSEQ multiplex PCR was the method, and the copy in TCRdb shows in-frame clones only, minus some. The table has around 91,000 clones, around 78% seen once; the top ten hold 4.6%. Sample: PBMCs. The source of these receptors is a woman between 35 and 50 years old in good health and CMV-seropositive.

The genes are TRBV7-2 and TRBJ1-5; TRBD1 matches at 8 bases. This CDR3 region has 15 residues. Germline loops: CDR1 SGHTA, CDR2 FQGNSA. The junction had 7 bases not matched to a gene; V was cut back by 3 bases and J by 6 bases. CDR3 protein: CASSFFQGALQPQHF. The CDR3 DNA is TGTGCCAGCAGCTTTTTCCAGGGGGCACTTCAGCCCCAGCATTTT.

The chain employs TRBV11-3 and TRBJ2-3, with a weak D call TRBD2 (5 bases). V dropped 2 bases and J dropped 6 bases, with 15 bases sitting between them. This CDR3 has 15 amino acids. Germline V gene data show CDR1 as SGHNT and CDR2 as YENEEA. CDR3 protein: CASSLRSDFFDTQYF. CDR3 nucleotide sequence: TGTGCCAGCAGCTTACGGTCGGACTTTTTCGATACGCAGTATTTT.

The chain has TRBV5-1 and TRBJ2-5, with 8 bases matching TRBD1. Germline values: CDR1 SGHRS, CDR2 YFSETQ. The ends lost 4 bases at V and 5 bases at J; junction bases unmatched: 10. This CDR3 is 15 amino acids long. The CDR3 region is CASSQRTGHAETQYF. The DNA for the CDR3 is TGCGCCAGCAGCCAAAGGACAGGGCATGCGGAGACCCAGTACTTC. The entire variable domain, with the rest obtained from reference TRBV5-1 and TRBJ2-5, is as follows: KAGVTQTPRYLIKTRGQQVTLSCSPISGHRSVSWYQQTPGQGLQFLFEYFSETQRNKGNFPGRFSGRQFSNSRSEMNVSTLELGDSALYLCASSQRTGHAETQYFGPGTRLLVL.

This clone was detected a few times. V usage is TRBV5-4 and J usage is TRBJ2-7; the D gene is possibly TRBD1 (6 bases). Trimming pared 6 bases from V and 4 bases from J, leaving 20 bases between. The CDR3 has 15 residues. Looked up from germline, CDR1 is SGHNT and CDR2 is YYREEE (reference sequence). The CDR3 DNA follows: TGTGCCAGCACCGGAGGCAGGGGACCGGGGTACGAGCAGTACTTC. It encodes CASTGGRGPGYEQYF.

This chain uses TRBV29-1 with TRBJ2-7; no clear D gene. V lost 4 bases to trimming and J lost 2 bases, with 18 bases between them. The CDR3 is 15 residues long. CDR1 is SQVTM and CDR2 is ANQGSEA in the germline V gene. CDR3 nucleotide sequence: TGCAGCGTTGCCCGTGACACCTCAACCCCCTACGAGCAGTACTTC. This gives the protein CSVARDTSTPYEQYF.

The CDR3 region has the DNA TGTGCCAGCAGCGCTGAGGGACAGGGTTGGAACGAGCAGTACTTC. Translated: CASSAEGQGWNEQYF. The rearrangement links TRBV11-3 to TRBJ2-7; 9 nucleotides line up with TRBD1. From germline, CDR1 is SGHNT and CDR2 YENEEA. With 5 bases clipped from V and 5 bases from J, the junction kept 10 bases outside the gene matches. This CDR3 comprises 15 residues.

The chain has TRBV9 and TRBJ2-1; the match to TRBD2 covers 14 bases. In germline, CDR1 is SGDLS, CDR2 YYNGEE. The CDR3 consists of 14 residues. V gave up 7 bases and J gave up 12 bases; unmatched junction bases: 9. The CDR3 is CASGGGTSGGAQFF. The CDR3 nucleotides are TGTGCCAGCGGAGGAGGGACTAGCGGGGGAGCGCAGTTCTTC.

The chain uses TRBV30 and TRBJ2-7; possibly TRBD2 for D (6 bases). Per the germline V gene, CDR1 is GTSNPN and CDR2 is SVGIG (reference sequence). V was shortened by 0 bases and J by 6 bases, with 12 bases between the two germline ends. The CDR3 totals 13 residues. The CDR3 here is CAWSVLRGSEQYF. The CDR3 DNA follows: TGTGCCTGGAGTGTACTTCGGGGGAGCGAGCAGTACTTC. Variable domain in full (rest from reference TRBV30 and TRBJ2-7): SQTIHQWPATLVQPVGSPLSLECTVEGTSNPNLYWYRQAAGRGLQLLFYSVGIGQISSEVPQNLSASRPQDRQFILSSKKLLLSDSGFYLCAWSVLRGSEQYFGPGTRLTVT.

This rearrangement joins TRBV10-1 to TRBJ1-1; 9 nucleotides match TRBD1. CDR3 length: 19 residues. Germline loops: CDR1 WNHNN, CDR2 SYGVQD (reference sequence). V trimming: 8 bases; J trimming: 0 bases; junction bases outside the gene matches: 19. The DNA of the CDR3 is TGCGCCAGCGGGGACAGGGTGTGGGTCCCAACCAAGATGAACACTGAAGCTTTCTTT. The encoded protein is CASGDRVWVPTKMNTEAFF.

V gene TRBV30 combines with J gene TRBJ2-7, with 7 nucleotides matching TRBD1. V lost 7 bases to trimming and J lost 4 bases; unmatched junction nucleotides: 10. Germline values: CDR1 GTSNPN, CDR2 SVGIG (reference sequence). This CDR3 has 13 amino acids. CDR3 sequence: CASSRGQMYEQYF. CDR3 DNA sequence: TGTGCCTCGTCCCGGGGACAGATGTACGAGCAGTACTTC.

CDR3 residues: CASSVRGDLAKNIQYF. In DNA form, the CDR3 reads TGTGCCAGCAGCGTACGGGGGGATCTAGCCAAAAACATTCAGTACTTC. The rearrangement uses TRBV9 and TRBJ2-4; 7 nucleotides match TRBD2. The CDR3 consists of 16 residues. The germline CDR1 and CDR2 sequences are SGDLS and YYNGEE. The junction had 4 bases not matched to a gene; V was cut back by 1 base and J by 0 bases.

The rearrangement joins TRBV2 to TRBJ2-2; D uncertain. Germline lookup yields CDR1 SNHLY and CDR2 FYNNEI. The ends were cut back, 8 bases at V and 7 bases at J, with 14 bases in the middle. The CDR3 sequence is 13 residues long. The CDR3: CASGALDGGELFF. The CDR3 DNA sequence: TGTGCCAGCGGAGCGTTAGACGGCGGGGAGCTGTTTTTT.

The chain has TRBV2 and TRBJ1-6, with 7 bases fitting TRBD1. The CDR3 runs 16 residues. Germline CDR1 is SNHLY and CDR2 is FYNNEI. Trimming cost V 7 bases and J 5 bases; bases outside gene matches: 11. The CDR3 region is CASNHQGDRNNSPLHF. CDR3 nucleotide sequence: TGTGCCAGCAACCACCAAGGGGACAGAAATAATTCACCCCTCCACTTT.

This clone showed up just once. The chain joins TRBV6-5 to TRBJ2-5; 10 nucleotides match TRBD2. CDR1 is MNHEY, CDR2 SVGAGI, per germline. The CDR3 is 14 amino acids. Trimming took 5 bases from V and 7 from J; bases not matched to a gene: 7. The chain's CDR3 is CASSTQAGGVTQYF. CDR3 DNA sequence: TGTGCCAGCAGTACCCAAGCGGGAGGGGTGACCCAGTACTTC.

The chain carries TRBV7-9 and TRBJ2-7, with 11 positions matching TRBD2. Germline CDR1 and CDR2: SEHNR and FQNEAQ (reference sequence). CDR3 length: 16 amino acids. Trimming took 0 bases from V and 12 from J; bases not matched to a gene: 13. The DNA of the CDR3 is TGTGCCAGCAGCTTAGCTAGGCTAGCGGGAGGAGAATCGCCGTACTTC. Translation: CASSLARLAGGESPYF.

CDR3 loop: CASSLVGGQGWDTEAFF. CDR3 bases: TGTGCCAGCAGCTTAGTAGGCGGACAGGGGTGGGACACTGAAGCTTTCTTT. This rearrangement joins TRBV13 to TRBJ1-1; TRBD1 aligns across 9 bases. Germline V gene data show CDR1 as PRHDT and CDR2 as FYEKMQ (reference sequence). This CDR3 has 17 amino acids. The trim removed 1 base at V and 3 bases at J, leaving 9 bases unmatched.

This chain joins TRBV4-2 and TRBJ2-7, with D possibly being TRBD2 (6 bases). V was trimmed by 0 bases and J by 3 bases, leaving 12 bases between them. The germline gives CDR1 LGHNA, CDR2 YNFKEQ. The CDR3 consists of 15 residues. The CDR3 spells CASSQDPGASYEQYF. CDR3 in DNA: TGTGCCAGCAGCCAAGATCCGGGAGCTAGCTACGAGCAGTACTTC.

The J gene is TRBJ2-1, the V gene TRBV5-1; 10 nucleotides match TRBD1. The CDR3 covers 13 residues. V lost 8 bases to trimming and J lost 9 bases; unmatched junction nucleotides: 8. Germline V gene lookup returns CDR1 SGHRS and CDR2 YFSETQ. This chain's CDR3 is CASSTGTGAEQFF. The CDR3 bases are TGCGCCAGTTCAACCGGGACAGGGGCTGAGCAGTTCTTC.

This chain joins TRBV5-4 and TRBJ2-7; possible D gene TRBD2, 7 bases. Germline V gene sequence: CDR1 SGHNT, CDR2 YYREEE (reference sequence). Trimming shortened V by 4 bases and J by 4 bases, and 18 bases separated the two germline ends. CDR3 length: 15 amino acids. The CDR3 protein is CASSPGGGRQYEQYF. The CDR3 DNA reads TGTGCCAGCAGCCCTGGGGGCGGGAGACAATACGAGCAGTACTTC. Variable domain in full (rest from reference TRBV5-4 and TRBJ2-7): ETGVTQSPTHLIKTRGQQVTLRCSSQSGHNTVSWYQQALGQGPQFIFQYYREEENGRGNFPPRFSGLQFPNYSSELNVNALELDDSALYLCASSPGGGRQYEQYFGPGTRLTVT.

The rearrangement links TRBV19 to TRBJ2-7; 7 positions agree with TRBD2. The CDR3 spans 13 residues. Germline V gene data show CDR1 as LNHDA and CDR2 as SQIVND (reference sequence). V trimming: 7 bases; J trimming: 6 bases; junction bases outside the gene matches: 9. CDR3 region: CASTPSGTGEQYF. The DNA for the CDR3 is TGTGCCAGTACTCCCAGCGGGACGGGCGAGCAGTACTTC.

The gene calls are TRBV28 and TRBJ2-7; no definite D call. Trimming pared 5 bases from V and 2 bases from J, leaving 7 bases between. The CDR3 length is 12 residues. Germline V lookup: CDR1 MDHEN, CDR2 SYDVKM. Here the CDR3 reads CASSITTYEQYF. DNA for the CDR3: TGTGCCAGCAGTATCACTACCTACGAGCAGTACTTC.